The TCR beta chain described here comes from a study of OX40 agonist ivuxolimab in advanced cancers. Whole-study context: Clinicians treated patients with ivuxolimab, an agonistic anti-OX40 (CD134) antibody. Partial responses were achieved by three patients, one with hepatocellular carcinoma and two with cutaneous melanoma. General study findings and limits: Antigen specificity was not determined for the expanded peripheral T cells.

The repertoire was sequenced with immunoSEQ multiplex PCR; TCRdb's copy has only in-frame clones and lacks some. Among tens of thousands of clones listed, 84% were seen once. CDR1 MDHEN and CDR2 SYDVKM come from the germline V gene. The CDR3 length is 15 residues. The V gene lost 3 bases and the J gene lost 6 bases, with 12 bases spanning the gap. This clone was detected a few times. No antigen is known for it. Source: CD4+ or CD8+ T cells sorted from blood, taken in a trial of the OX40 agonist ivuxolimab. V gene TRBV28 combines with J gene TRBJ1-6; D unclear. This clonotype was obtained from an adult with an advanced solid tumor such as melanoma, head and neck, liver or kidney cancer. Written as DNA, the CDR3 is TGTGCCAGCAGTTTGGGGAGGGTTGGTAATTCACCCCTCCACTTT. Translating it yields CASSLGRVGNSPLHF.